This T cell receptor beta chain was observed in a study of blood T cells in healthy people across ages. Trimming took off 3 bases at V and 5 bases at J, with 16 bases between the two ends. The CDR3 is made up of 14 amino acids. Looked up from germline, CDR1 is DFQATT and CDR2 is SNEGSKA (reference sequence). The authors ran a second PCR of about 7 to 12 cycles using a sample-barcoded 5' primer and a J-beta primer mix. MiXCR was run by TCRdb on the 5' RACE reads, yielding one entry per CDR3 protein. The table has nearly 800,000 distinct CDR3 sequences, around a quarter seen once. These sequences were also reported in another study, on T cells of mothers and their children.

The chain has TRBV20-1 and TRBJ2-5; the D gene is possibly TRBD1 (6 bases). The TCR was taken from a boy between 5 and 17 years old in good health. Sample: blood. For the CDR3, the DNA is TGCAGTGCTAGGGATACAGGGATGGGGGAGACCCAGTACTTC. It yields the protein CSARDTGMGETQYF.